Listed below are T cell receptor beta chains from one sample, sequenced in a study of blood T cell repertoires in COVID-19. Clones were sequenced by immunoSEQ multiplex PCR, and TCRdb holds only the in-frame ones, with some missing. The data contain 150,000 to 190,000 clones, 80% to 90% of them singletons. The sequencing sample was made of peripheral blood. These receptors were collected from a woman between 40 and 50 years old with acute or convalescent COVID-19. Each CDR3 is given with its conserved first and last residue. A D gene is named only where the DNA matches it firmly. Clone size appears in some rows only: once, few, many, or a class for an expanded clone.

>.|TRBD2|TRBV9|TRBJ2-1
TGTGCCAGCAGCTCCCGGGACGGGAGGAATGAGCAGTTCTTC
CASSSRDGRNEQFF
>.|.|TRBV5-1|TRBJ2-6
TGCGCCAGCAATCACAGGGCGTCTGGGGCCAACGTCCTGACTTTC
CASNHRASGANVLTF
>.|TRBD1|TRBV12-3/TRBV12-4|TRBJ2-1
TGTGCCAGCAGGGGACAGAACAGCAATGAGCAGTTCTTC
CASRGQNSNEQFF
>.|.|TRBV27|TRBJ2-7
TGTGCCAGCAGTCTGACATCCTACGAGCAGTACTTC
CASSLTSYEQYF
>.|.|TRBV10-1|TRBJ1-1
TGCGCCAGCACCGAGAAATTGAACACTGAAGCTTTCTTT
CASTEKLNTEAFF
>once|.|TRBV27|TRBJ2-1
TGTGCCAGCAACCCGGGACACATCTACAATGAGCAGTTCTTC
CASNPGHIYNEQFF
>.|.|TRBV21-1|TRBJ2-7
TGTGCCAGCAGACGGCGGGAGGTCTCCTACGAGCAGTACTTC
CASRRREVSYEQYF
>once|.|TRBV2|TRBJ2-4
TGTGCCAGCAGTGACTCTCCGGTTGCCAAAAACATTCAGTACTTC
CASSDSPVAKNIQYF
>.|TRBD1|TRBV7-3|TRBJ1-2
TGTGCCAGCAGCGGCCTGGGACAGGGGGCTGAGGGCTACACCTTC
CASSGLGQGAEGYTF
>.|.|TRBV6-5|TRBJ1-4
TGTGCCAGCAGTCCCAGGGCCCCCGGCGTTGAAAAACTGTTTTTT
CASSPRAPGVEKLFF
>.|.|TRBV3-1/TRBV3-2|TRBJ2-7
TGTGCCAGCAGCTACTCCTACGAGCAGTACTTC
CASSYSYEQYF
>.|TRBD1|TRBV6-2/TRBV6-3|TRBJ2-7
TGTGCCAGCAGTCCCCGACAGGGGGCCTACGAGCAGTACTTC
CASSPRQGAYEQYF
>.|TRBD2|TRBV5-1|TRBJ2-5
TGCGCCAGCAGCCTAGAACTAGCGGGGCAAGAGACCCAGTACTTC
CASSLELAGQETQYF
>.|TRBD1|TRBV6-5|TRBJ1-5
TGTGCCAGCAGCCTAGACAGGGCGGGCAATCAGCCCCAGCATTTT
CASSLDRAGNQPQHF
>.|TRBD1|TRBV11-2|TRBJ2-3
TGTGCCAGCAGCTTCTCCAGGGGGCGAGTCACAGATACGCAGTATTTT
CASSFSRGRVTDTQYF
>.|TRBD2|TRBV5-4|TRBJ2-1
TGTGCCAGCAGCCGGACTAGCGGGTCCTACAATGAGCAGTTCTTC
CASSRTSGSYNEQFF
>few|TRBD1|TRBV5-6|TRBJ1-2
TGTGCCAGCAGCTTACCAGGGGGCTATGGCTACACCTTC
CASSLPGGYGYTF
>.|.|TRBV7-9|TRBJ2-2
TGTGCCAGCAGCCTCCCCGACACGAGAGCTCTAACCGGGGAGCTGTTTTTT
CASSLPDTRALTGELFF
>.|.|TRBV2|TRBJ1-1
TGTGCCACTCGACTTGAGAACACTGAAGCTTTCTTT
CATRLENTEAFF
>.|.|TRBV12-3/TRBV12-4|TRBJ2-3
TGTGCCAGCAGCATCCATGCAGGAACGCAGTATTTT
CASSIHAGTQYF
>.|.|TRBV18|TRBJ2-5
TGTGCCAGCTCACCGGGAGGAGGTGAAGAGACCCAGTACTTC
CASSPGGGEETQYF
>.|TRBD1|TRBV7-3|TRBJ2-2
TGTGCCAGCAGCCCGACAGGGTATACGGGCCGGGAGCTGTTTTTT
CASSPTGYTGRELFF
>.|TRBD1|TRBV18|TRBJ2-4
TGTGCCAGCTCACTTCAGGGGGCTAATGCCAAAAACATTCAGTACTTC
CASSLQGANAKNIQYF
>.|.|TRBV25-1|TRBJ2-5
TGTGCCAGCAGTGAATCTTCCTACCGATTGGGGGGTTTGGAGACCCAGTACTTC
CASSESSYRLGGLETQYF
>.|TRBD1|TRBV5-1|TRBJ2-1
TGCGCCAGCAGCCTGGGGACAGGGGGTTCATACAATGAGCAGTTCTTC
CASSLGTGGSYNEQFF
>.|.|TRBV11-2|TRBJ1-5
TGTGCCAGCAGCTTAGCCGAACGAGTTCAGCCCCAGCATTTT
CASSLAERVQPQHF
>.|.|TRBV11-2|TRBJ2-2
TGTGCCAGCAGCTTAATCTCGGGCACCGGGGAGCTGTTTTTT
CASSLISGTGELFF
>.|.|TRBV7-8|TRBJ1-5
TGTGCCAGCAGCTTAGAAACCGGGCCCCAGCATTTT
CASSLETGPQHF
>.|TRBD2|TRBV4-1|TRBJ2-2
TGCGCCAGCAGCCAAGGGACTAGCGGGGGTATCACCGGGGAGCTGTTTTTT
CASSQGTSGGITGELFF
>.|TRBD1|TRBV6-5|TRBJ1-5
TGTGCCAGCAGTACAGGGGGAGGACGAAATCAGCCCCAGCATTTT
CASSTGGGRNQPQHF
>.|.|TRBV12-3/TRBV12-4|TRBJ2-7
TGTGCCAGCAGGTCCCAGGGCTACGAGCAGTACTTC
CASRSQGYEQYF